Sequencing of this T cell receptor beta chain was carried out in a study of control samples from healthy donors and cancer patients (dated by TCRdb to the early 2020s). Library preparation employed the immunoSEQ multiplex PCR assay. As stored in TCRdb, this immuneACCESS dataset retains in-frame rearrangements with V and J assigned. A fraction of the clones does not appear; measured against another copy, unresolved V genes explain less than half of the discrepancy, and the remainder lacks a known reason. The sample has 150,000 or so clones on record, 90% to 95% of them singletons. The ten largest clones capture 14% of the sample. About this clone: Its antigen is still unknown. Base-call qualities are not available, and no considerably larger clone is one nucleotide away.

From cysteine to phenylalanine, the CDR3 is 13 amino acids long. Just CDR3 DNA is preserved here, 39 bases in frame from base 1. Deletion took 4 bases off V and 0 bases off J, with a span of 7 bases between the germline ends. From a lookup of the germline V gene, CDR1 and CDR2 are SGHRS and YFSETQ. The chain was built from TRBV5-1 and TRBJ1-1, with no D gene named confidently. The clonotype originates from a man in his sixties with colorectal cancer. The specimen sequenced was PBMCs. The nucleotide sequence is given as TGCGCCAGCAGCACAGCTTTGAACACTGAAGCTTTCTTT. Translated, this is CASSTALNTEAFF. Extended through the reference TRBV5-1 and TRBJ1-1 proteins, this CDR3 yields the full variable domain: KAGVTQTPRYLIKTRGQQVTLSCSPISGHRSVSWYQQTPGQGLQFLFEYFSETQRNKGNFPGRFSGRQFSNSRSEMNVSTLELGDSALYLCASSTALNTEAFFGQGTRLTVV.